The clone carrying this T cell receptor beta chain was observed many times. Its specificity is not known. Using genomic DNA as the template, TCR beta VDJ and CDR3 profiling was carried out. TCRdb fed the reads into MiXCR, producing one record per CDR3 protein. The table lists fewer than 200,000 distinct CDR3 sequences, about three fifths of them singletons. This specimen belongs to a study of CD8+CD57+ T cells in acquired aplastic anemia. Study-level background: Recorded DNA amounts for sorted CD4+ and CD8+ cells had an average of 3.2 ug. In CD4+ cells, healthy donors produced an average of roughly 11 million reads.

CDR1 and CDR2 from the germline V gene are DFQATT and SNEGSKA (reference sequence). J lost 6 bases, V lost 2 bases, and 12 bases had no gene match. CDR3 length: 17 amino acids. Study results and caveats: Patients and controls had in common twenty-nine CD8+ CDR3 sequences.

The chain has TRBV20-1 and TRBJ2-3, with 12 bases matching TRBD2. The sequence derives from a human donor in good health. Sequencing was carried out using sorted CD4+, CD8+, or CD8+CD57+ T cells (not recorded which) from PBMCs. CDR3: CSARLAGGPVLTDTQYF. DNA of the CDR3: TGCAGTGCTAGACTAGCGGGAGGGCCAGTACTTACCGATACGCAGTATTTT.